This T cell receptor beta chain was sequenced during a study of T-cell reconstitution after alpha-beta-depleted transplantation in children. Broader study findings: Two months or so post-transplant, alpha-beta T cells reportedly derived from several hundred expanded graft clones.

A TCRbeta library incorporating unique molecular identifiers was prepared. Each CDR3 protein is one row after TCRdb ran MiXCR on the PCR reads. Among just over 200,000 distinct CDR3 sequences listed, 8.4% were seen once. The CDR3 extends over 15 amino acids. V dropped 1 base and J dropped 1 base, with 11 bases sitting between them. CDR1 is SGDLS, CDR2 YYNGEE, per germline. In the case of this clonotype: Its antigen remains unidentified.

This specimen consisted of PBMCs, mostly from graft donor cells, obtained 360 days after TCRalphabeta/CD19-depleted stem cell transplant. This sequence was found in a male patient aged 2 to 10 who had a stem cell transplant for acute myeloid leukemia, so the T cells may come from the graft donor. The rearrangement links TRBV9 to TRBJ1-1; a weak D match, TRBD1 (5 bases). CDR3 amino acids: CASSVNGHPNTEAFF. Written as DNA, the CDR3 is TGTGCCAGCAGCGTAAATGGACACCCGAACACTGAAGCTTTCTTT.